The 30 T cell receptor beta chains below all came from one sample that was sequenced in a study of T cell responses to AZD1222 COVID-19 vaccine (dated by TCRdb to the early 2020s). Library method: the immunoSEQ multiplex PCR assay. What TCRdb holds here is the immuneACCESS table cut down to in-frame rearrangements. Part of the clones is not present; checked against another copy, under half of the missing clones reflect an unresolved V gene, and the others are unexplained. This sample gives fewer than 90,000 clones in total; roughly 86% of them show up just once. Clones ranked in the top ten supply 6.5% to 8.5% of the sample. This sample's time point label indicates: about 28 days (+/-7) after the second vaccine dose. The specimen was peripheral blood, collected 28 days after the second AZD1222 dose. The receptor set was obtained from an adult who received the AZD1222 COVID-19 vaccine.

This rearrangement joins TRBV21-1 to TRBJ2-2. TRBV21-1 constitutes a pseudogene. CDR3 length: 13 amino acids. CDR3 DNA: TGTGCCAGCAAGGGTAGGTTGGACGGGGAGCTGTTTTTT. Translated: CASKGRLDGELFF.

V and J are TRBV5-4 and TRBJ1-1; D gene ambiguous. CDR1 and CDR2 from the germline V gene are SGHNT and YYREEE (reference sequence). Trimming took 4 bases from V and 1 from J, leaving 17 bases between them. This CDR3 spans 16 amino acids. The CDR3 nucleotides are TGTGCCAGCAGCCGCCCCGGGGTCTCCAAGAACACTGAAGCTTTCTTT. It encodes CASSRPGVSKNTEAFF.

This chain connects TRBV18 to TRBJ1-2; D is uncertain. The germline gives CDR1 KGHSH, CDR2 LQKENI. The CDR3 is 13 residues long. The V gene lost 4 bases and the J gene lost 5 bases, with 11 bases spanning the gap. CDR3 amino acids: CASSQATEYGYTF. The CDR3 DNA reads as TGTGCCAGCTCACAGGCTACAGAATATGGCTACACCTTC.

V is TRBV10-3 and J is TRBJ1-6; 8 bases match TRBD1. In germline, CDR1 is ENHRY, CDR2 SYGVKD. This CDR3 has 15 residues. The junction had 6 bases not matched to a gene; V was cut back by 2 bases and J by 9 bases. The CDR3 sequence is CAISEGQGELSPLHF. CDR3 bases: TGTGCCATCAGTGAGGGACAGGGAGAACTTTCACCCCTCCACTTT.

This clone was detected a few times. The J gene is TRBJ2-2, the V gene TRBV11-2; D unresolved. V was trimmed by 2 bases and J by 2 bases, leaving 3 bases between them. Germline V CDR1 and CDR2: SGHAT, FQNNGV. CDR3 length equals 13 residues. For the CDR3, the DNA is TGTGCCAGCAGCTTATCCAACACCGGGGAGCTGTTTTTT. It translates to CASSLSNTGELFF.

The chain links TRBV29-1 to TRBJ2-2, with 13 bases matching TRBD2. Germline lookup yields CDR1 SQVTM and CDR2 ANQGSEA. Trimming removed 4 bases from V and 0 bases from J; junction bases left unmatched: 2. The CDR3 runs to 16 residues. The CDR3 is CSVAGLAGANTGELFF. In nucleotides, the CDR3 is TGCAGCGTTGCAGGACTAGCGGGGGCGAACACCGGGGAGCTGTTTTTT.

V and J are TRBV23-1 and TRBJ2-6; 7 bases match TRBD2. TRBV23-1 is marked as an open reading frame, function uncertain. The CDR3 has 16 amino acids. V dropped 4 bases and J dropped 3; count of bases not matched to a gene: 6. In nucleotides, the CDR3 is TGCGCCAGCAGTCCTCGGAGCGGGAATGGGGCCAACGTCCTGACTTTC. Translating it yields CASSPRSGNGANVLTF.

The V and J genes are TRBV5-6 and TRBJ1-6; possible D gene TRBD1, 5 bases. The CDR3 runs to 15 residues. Trimming stripped 4 bases from V and 4 bases from J, with 12 bases between. The germline CDR1 and CDR2 sequences are SGHDT and YYEEEE. The CDR3 is CASSQGQGYNSPLHF. In DNA, the CDR3 is TGTGCCAGCAGCCAAGGGCAGGGATATAATTCACCCCTCCACTTT.

V usage is TRBV19 and J usage is TRBJ1-4; the match to TRBD1 covers 7 bases. This CDR3 comprises 12 residues. Trimming cost V 6 bases and J 7 bases; bases outside gene matches: 2. The germline CDR1 and CDR2 sequences are LNHDA and SQIVND (reference sequence). Here the CDR3 DNA reads TGTGCCAGTAGGACAGGGATTGAAAAACTGTTTTTT. It specifies CASRTGIEKLFF.

V usage is TRBV2 and J usage is TRBJ1-2; 10 bases match TRBD1. V shed 6 bases, J shed 4 bases, and the junction held 11 bases outside the gene matches. Germline V gene data show CDR1 as SNHLY and CDR2 as FYNNEI. This CDR3 has 16 amino acids. The CDR3 region is CASSRGQGGSFYGYTF. The CDR3 region has the DNA TGTGCCAGCAGCCGCGGACAGGGGGGTTCCTTCTATGGCTACACCTTC.

This chain connects TRBV4-1 to TRBJ1-3; D remains unclear. Germline V gene data show CDR1 as MGHRA and CDR2 as YSYEKL. This CDR3 is built from 15 residues. Trimming took 1 base from V and 2 from J, leaving 9 bases between them. CDR3 region: CASSQVNTAGNTIYF. The CDR3 nucleotides read TGCGCCAGCAGCCAAGTAAACACAGCTGGAAACACCATATATTTT.

The V and J genes are TRBV30 and TRBJ1-3, with D maybe TRBD1 (5 bases). This CDR3 comprises 14 residues. Trimming shortened V by 2 bases and J by 0 bases, and 8 bases separated the two germline ends. Germline CDR1 GTSNPN, CDR2 SVGIG (reference sequence). The CDR3 DNA reads as TGTGCCTGGAGTCCGGGGGACTCTGGAAACACCATATATTTT. Its protein product is CAWSPGDSGNTIYF.

J is TRBJ2-7 and V is TRBV19, with TRBD2 matching over 8 bases. Germline V gene lookup returns CDR1 LNHDA and CDR2 SQIVND (reference sequence). After removal of 0 bases from V and 9 bases from J, the junction contained 10 bases not matched to a gene. The CDR3 contains 15 residues. The CDR3: CASSIDTSGPSGQYF. As DNA, the CDR3 is TGTGCCAGTAGTATAGATACTAGCGGCCCATCGGGGCAGTACTTC.

Only a few counts were recorded for this clone. In DNA, the CDR3 is TGTGCCAGCAGTATACAGGGGGCAAGGAGGGAAAAACTGTTTTTT. Translation: CASSIQGARREKLFF. The rearrangement uses TRBV7-2 and TRBJ1-4; 9 nucleotides match TRBD1. The CDR3 loop spans 15 amino acids. J was trimmed by 8 bases and V by 6 bases; bases with no gene match: 10. Germline V CDR1 and CDR2: SGHTA, FQGNSA.

This sequence joins TRBV6-5 and TRBJ2-3; the D gene is possibly TRBD2 (7 bases). Germline CDR1 reads MNHEY; CDR2 reads SVGAGI. CDR3 size: 15 residues. Between the trimmed V and J ends, which lost 6 bases and 4 bases, there was a span of 17 bases. The DNA of the CDR3 is TGTGCCAGCAGCGAGGGAGGGGGAGGGCCAGATACGCAGTATTTT. Translated: CASSEGGGGPDTQYF.

The chain is built from TRBV18 and TRBJ2-3, with D possibly being TRBD2 (6 bases). Germline V CDR1 and CDR2: KGHSH, LQKENI. The V end lost 6 bases, the J end lost 3 bases, and 16 bases lay between the germline ends. This CDR3 has 15 amino acids. The CDR3 is CASSRDFFGTDTQYF. The DNA for the CDR3 is TGTGCCAGCTCTAGGGACTTTTTTGGTACAGATACGCAGTATTTT.

This sequence joins TRBV7-2 and TRBJ2-7; 11 positions agree with TRBD2. The germline gives CDR1 SGHTA, CDR2 FQGNSA. CDR3 length: 15 residues. Trimming cost V 5 bases and J 3 bases; bases outside gene matches: 6. The CDR3 coding sequence is TGTGCCAGCAGCCTACTAGCGGGGGCTTTCTACGAGCAGTACTTC. It is translated as CASSLLAGAFYEQYF.

In its sample, this clone was seen once. V is TRBV2 and J is TRBJ1-1, with unresolved D. The germline V gene encodes CDR1 SNHLY and CDR2 FYNNEI. V was cut by 5 bases and J by 1 base, with 8 bases left in between. The length of the CDR3 is 13 residues. The CDR3 DNA sequence: TGTGCCAGCAGTCCTATACCGAACACTGAAGCTTTCTTT. As protein: CASSPIPNTEAFF.

This chain joins TRBV27 and TRBJ2-7; no clear D. Germline V CDR1 and CDR2: MNHEY, SMNVEV (reference sequence). CDR3 length: 14 residues. Trimming took off 2 bases at V and 1 base at J, with 9 bases between the two ends. This CDR3 is CASSLQGYSYEQYF. The CDR3 DNA is TGTGCCAGCAGTTTACAAGGCTATTCCTACGAGCAGTACTTC.

CDR3 residues: CASSVAGTALNNEQFF. In DNA form, the CDR3 reads TGTGCCAGCAGTGTCGCGGGGACAGCTCTAAACAATGAGCAGTTCTTC. V usage is TRBV27 and J usage is TRBJ2-1, with TRBD1 as a possible D gene (7 bases). Per germline, CDR1 MNHEY and CDR2 SMNVEV (reference sequence). V lost 5 bases, J lost 5 bases, and 19 bases lay in between. This CDR3 is built from 16 residues.

This chain links TRBV7-8 with TRBJ2-1, with D maybe TRBD2 (5 bases). The CDR3 extends over 17 amino acids. V was clipped by 5 bases and J by 2 bases, with 19 bases between them. Germline CDR1 reads SGHVS; CDR2 reads FQNEAQ. CDR3 loop: CASSPSAVTGTYNEQFF. The CDR3 nucleotides are TGTGCCAGCAGCCCAAGCGCCGTGACGGGAACCTACAATGAGCAGTTCTTC.

This clone has just one count. The chain carries TRBV14 and TRBJ1-2, with TRBD1 as a possible D gene (5 bases). CDR1 and CDR2 from the germline V gene are SGHDN and FVKESK. CDR3 length equals 11 residues. Trimming cost V 4 bases and J 8 bases, with 8 bases left between them. CDR3 loop: CASSRGDGYTF. The DNA for the CDR3 is TGTGCCAGCAGCCGGGGCGACGGCTACACCTTC.

The rearrangement joins TRBV3-1 (or the pseudogene TRBV3-2) to TRBJ1-2; unclear D gene. In germline, CDR1 is LGHDT, CDR2 YNNKEL (reference sequence). This CDR3 region has 17 residues. The germline V and J ends were trimmed by 2 bases and 5 bases, with 21 bases remaining between them. The CDR3 loop is CASSQRGAGPGKYGYTF. CDR3 coding DNA: TGTGCCAGCAGCCAAAGAGGCGCTGGACCTGGGAAATATGGCTACACCTTC.

The chain uses TRBV14 and TRBJ2-3; 8 bases align to TRBD2. Germline V gene lookup returns CDR1 SGHDN and CDR2 FVKESK. This CDR3 is 16 amino acids long. After removal of 3 bases from V and 5 bases from J, the junction contained 10 bases not matched to a gene. The CDR3 nucleotides read TGTGCCAGCAGCCACCCGCGGGCAGGGACTAGAGATACGCAGTATTTT. This sequence encodes CASSHPRAGTRDTQYF.

This clone was counted once. CDR3 residues: CAWSVLQGNQPQHF. The CDR3 nucleotides read TGTGCCTGGAGTGTACTACAGGGTAATCAGCCCCAGCATTTT. The genes are TRBV30 and TRBJ1-5; a weak D match, TRBD1 (6 bases). Trimming stripped 0 bases from V and 4 bases from J, with 10 bases between. The V gene's germline CDR1 is GTSNPN and CDR2 SVGIG (reference sequence). The CDR3 length is 14 residues.

This chain connects TRBV18 to TRBJ2-5; 9 bases match TRBD1. The V segment lost 3 bases and the J segment 5 bases; nucleotides outside the gene matches: 4. The CDR3 extends over 14 amino acids. Germline V gene data show CDR1 as KGHSH and CDR2 as LQKENI. The CDR3 loop reads CASSPSTGGETQYF. The CDR3 coding sequence is TGTGCCAGCTCACCCTCGACAGGGGGGGAGACCCAGTACTTC.

The V gene is TRBV5-1, the J gene TRBJ1-4, with D uncertain. Per the germline V gene, CDR1 is SGHRS and CDR2 is YFSETQ. CDR3 length equals 14 residues. The V end lost 2 bases, the J end lost 1 base, and 6 bases lay between the germline ends. In DNA form, the CDR3 reads TGCGCCAGCAGCTTTGGCGGAACTAATGAAAAACTGTTTTTT. It yields the protein CASSFGGTNEKLFF.

The table lists this clone with a few counts. V gene TRBV6-1 combines with J gene TRBJ2-2; D is possibly TRBD1 (5 bases). Trimming shortened V by 0 bases and J by 6 bases, and 20 bases separated the two germline ends. Germline V CDR1 and CDR2: MNHNS, SASEGT. CDR3 length: 18 amino acids. CDR3 DNA: TGTGCCAGCAGTGAAGCGCTTCGTATAGGGGAAGTAGCCGGGGAGCTGTTTTTT. Protein sequence: CASSEALRIGEVAGELFF.

V and J are TRBV10-3 and TRBJ1-5; D is uncertain. The CDR3 extends over 16 amino acids. Per the germline V gene, CDR1 is ENHRY and CDR2 is SYGVKD. V gave up 3 bases and J gave up 0 bases, with 12 bases separating them. This chain's CDR3 is CAISEFSAASNQPQHF. The CDR3 coding sequence is TGTGCCATCAGTGAATTCTCAGCTGCTAGCAATCAGCCCCAGCATTTT.

The chain employs TRBV27 and TRBJ2-1; 8 bases map to TRBD2. The CDR3 is made up of 12 amino acids. The germline V gene encodes CDR1 MNHEY and CDR2 SMNVEV (reference sequence). With V trimmed by 5 bases and J by 13 bases, 7 bases remained unmatched. The CDR3 nucleotides are TGTGCCAGCAGTCTCAAGCGGGAGCGACAGTTCTTC. The encoded protein is CASSLKRERQFF.